A single sample gave rise to the 24 T cell receptor beta chains below, sequenced in a study of CXCR3-negative and CXCR3-positive naive CD8 T cells. UMI labels and 5' RACE were used to prepare the TRB cDNA libraries. TCRdb reworked the 5' RACE reads into one entry per CDR3 protein, no DNA. The sample shows over 100,000 distinct CDR3 sequences, and approximately 0.29% sits with its ten largest clones. Material: naive CXCR3- CD8+ T cells from blood. Subset defined: CD45RO-CCR7+CD27+CD95- naive CD8+ T cells lacking CXCR3 (TNR3-). These receptors were taken from a human donor in good health. Some clones in this sample may be carry-over from other donors' samples.

The genes are TRBV7-8 and TRBJ1-5. This CDR3 contains 16 residues. The germline V gene has CDR1 SGHVS and CDR2 FQNEAQ. The CDR3 reads CASSLATAYSNQPQHF. Combining the CDR3 with reference TRBV7-8 and TRBJ1-5 gives the whole variable domain GAGVSQSPRYKVAKRGQDVALRCDPISGHVSLFWYQQALGQGPEFLTYFQNEAQLDKSGLPSDRFFAERPEGSVSTLKIQRTQQEDSAVYLCASSLATAYSNQPQHFGDGTRLSIL.

V gene TRBV3-1 combines with J gene TRBJ2-1; the D gene TCRdb calls, TRBD1, cannot be checked with no DNA. Looked up from germline, CDR1 is LGHDT and CDR2 is YNNKEL (reference sequence). This CDR3 has 15 residues. CDR3 residues: CASSPREVDYNEQFF.

The rearrangement joins TRBV28 to TRBJ2-2. Germline V gene sequence: CDR1 MDHEN, CDR2 SYDVKM. The length of the CDR3 is 12 residues. CDR3 residues: CASSLRNRELFF.

V and J are TRBV6-5 and TRBJ2-1; TCRdb's assignment of TRBD2 cannot be checked, as there is no DNA. The CDR3 runs 15 residues. The germline gives CDR1 MNHEY, CDR2 SVGAGI. CDR3 residues: CASRAGLAVYNEQFF.

The chain employs TRBV4-1 and TRBJ2-7; the TCRdb call, TRBD1, lacks DNA for checking. CDR3 length: 16 amino acids. Germline V gene lookup returns CDR1 MGHRA and CDR2 YSYEKL. The CDR3 reads CASSQSGTGNPYEQYF.

This rearrangement joins TRBV11-1 to TRBJ2-1; TCRdb's D call, TRBD1, is unchecked because there is no DNA. Germline CDR1 reads SGHAT; CDR2 reads FQDESV (reference sequence). The CDR3 covers 13 residues. This chain's CDR3 is CASRARGYNEQFF. Full variable domain (remainder filled in from reference TRBV11-1 and TRBJ2-1): EAEVAQSPRYKITEKSQAVAFWCDPISGHATLYWYRQILGQGPELLVQFQDESVVDDSQLPKDRFSAERLKGVDSTLKIQPAELGDSAMYLCASRARGYNEQFFGPGTRLTVL.

V is TRBV9 and J is TRBJ2-7; the D call of TRBD1 rests on TCRdb alone, since no DNA is present to check it. Looked up from germline, CDR1 is SGDLS and CDR2 is YYNGEE. There are 16 residues in the CDR3. The CDR3: CASSVGGTGGTGEQYF.

J is TRBJ2-7 and V is TRBV6-2 or TRBV6-3; with no DNA, the TCRdb D assignment of TRBD2 cannot be verified. CDR3 length equals 15 residues. The germline V gene has CDR1 MNHEY and CDR2 SVGEGT. The CDR3: CASSADSPGPYEQYF.

The V call is TRBV20-1, the J call TRBJ2-1. From germline, CDR1 is DFQATT and CDR2 SNEGSKA (reference sequence). This CDR3 contains 14 residues. CDR3 loop: CSASNRDYYNEQFF.

The chain joins TRBV7-6 to TRBJ2-7; TCRdb's D call, TRBD1, is unchecked because there is no DNA. The CDR3 loop spans 14 amino acids. CDR1 is SGHVS and CDR2 is FNYEAQ in the germline V gene. CDR3: CASSPSTGVYEQYF.

V gene TRBV12-3 or TRBV12-4 combines with J gene TRBJ2-4. This CDR3 is built from 14 residues. Here the CDR3 reads CASSLDDAKNIQYF.

This chain joins TRBV11-2 and TRBJ2-7. This CDR3 is built from 13 residues. Germline CDR1 is SGHAT and CDR2 is FQNNGV. CDR3 sequence: CASRKQGLYEQYF. The whole variable domain, remainder taken from reference TRBV11-2 and TRBJ2-7, is EAGVAQSPRYKIIEKRQSVAFWCNPISGHATLYWYQQILGQGPKLLIQFQNNGVVDDSQLPKDRFSAERLKGVDSTLKIQPAKLEDSAVYLCASRKQGLYEQYFGPGTRLTVT.

The chain links TRBV28 to TRBJ2-4; there is no DNA to check the TCRdb D call of TRBD1. CDR3 length: 17 residues. The germline gives CDR1 MDHEN, CDR2 SYDVKM. CDR3 sequence reads: CASSWPAGQIAKNIQYF.

V usage is TRBV7-6 and J usage is TRBJ2-3; lacking DNA, the TRBD2 call made by TCRdb goes unchecked. CDR3 length: 16 amino acids. Germline CDR1 and CDR2: SGHVS and FNYEAQ. The CDR3 is CASSLDAGGPTDTQYF.

The chain couples TRBV9 to TRBJ2-5. CDR1 is SGDLS and CDR2 is YYNGEE in the germline V gene. The CDR3 contains 13 residues. CDR3 sequence reads: CASSVDRRETQYF. Drawing the rest from reference TRBV9 and TRBJ2-5, the complete variable domain is DSGVTQTPKHLITATGQRVTLRCSPRSGDLSVYWYQQSLDQGLQFLIQYYNGEERAKGNILERFSAQQFPDLHSELNLSSLELGDSALYFCASSVDRRETQYFGPGTRLLVL.

The rearrangement uses TRBV5-1 and TRBJ2-7; TCRdb's D gene call, TRBD2, goes unchecked for lack of DNA. CDR3 length: 17 residues. Germline V gene sequence: CDR1 SGHRS, CDR2 YFSETQ. The chain's CDR3 is CASSLDTRGRGTVEQYF.

The J gene is TRBJ1-5, the V gene TRBV12-3 or TRBV12-4; absent DNA, TCRdb's TRBD1 call cannot be checked. The CDR3 consists of 15 residues. CDR3 amino acids: CASSSMDISHQPQHF.

The chain combines TRBV4-1 with TRBJ2-7; lacking DNA, the TRBD1 call made by TCRdb goes unchecked. There are 16 residues in the CDR3. Germline V gene sequence: CDR1 MGHRA, CDR2 YSYEKL. The chain's CDR3 is CASSQQEGAPLNEQYF.

The chain combines TRBV29-1 with TRBJ2-1; checking the TCRdb D call of TRBD1 is not possible without DNA. Germline values: CDR1 SQVTM, CDR2 ANQGSEA. The CDR3 totals 15 residues. CDR3 sequence: CSVEEAQGIYNEQLF.

V gene TRBV4-3 combines with J gene TRBJ1-6; absent DNA, TCRdb's TRBD1 call cannot be checked. This CDR3 has 15 amino acids. Germline CDR1 and CDR2: LGHNA and YSLEER. CDR3 sequence reads: CASSQGQGYNSPLHF.

The chain joins TRBV2 to TRBJ1-6. CDR3 length: 14 amino acids. The V gene's germline CDR1 is SNHLY and CDR2 FYNNEI. The CDR3 sequence is CASSGWQQISPLHF.

The chain is built from TRBV6-2 or TRBV6-3 and TRBJ1-1. Germline V gene lookup returns CDR1 MNHEY and CDR2 SVGEGT. The length of the CDR3 is 13 residues. CDR3 sequence reads: CASSYSGYTEAFF.

This chain links TRBV11-2 with TRBJ2-1; lacking DNA, the TRBD1 call made by TCRdb goes unchecked. Germline CDR1 SGHAT, CDR2 FQNNGV. CDR3 length: 15 amino acids. The CDR3 sequence: CASAPPGQGAHEQFF.

The chain uses TRBV20-1 and TRBJ2-7; with no DNA, the TCRdb D assignment of TRBD2 cannot be verified. Per the germline V gene, CDR1 is DFQATT and CDR2 is SNEGSKA (reference sequence). The CDR3 length is 13 residues. CDR3 protein: CSAAGTNSYEQYF.